The 6 T cell receptor beta chains below come from one sample, sequenced in a study of T cell clonality in common variable immunodeficiency. Study-level results: Common variable immunodeficiency TCR beta sequences reportedly had fewer deletions and N-nucleotide insertions.

The table came from immunoSEQ multiplex PCR; TCRdb's copy has only in-frame clones and leaves some out. There are about 2,200 clones in the sample, none observed a single time. For these TCRs, the target antigens are not known. Sequenced material: peripheral blood mononuclear cells. Source of these receptors: a human donor with common variable immunodeficiency.

For this clone: The CDR3 end lies 3 residues beyond the end of the read and is filled in from the germline J gene. This sequence joins TRBV19 and TRBJ2-1; the match to TRBD2 covers 11 bases. CDR1 and CDR2 (germline): LNHDA, SQIVND (reference sequence). This CDR3 comprises 15 residues. V trimming: 3 bases; J trimming: 5 bases; junction bases outside the gene matches: 3. The CDR3 sequence: CASSIGTSGDNEQFF. The CDR3 bases that were read are TGTGCCAGTAGTATTGGGACTAGCGGAGACAATGAG. Combining the CDR3 with reference TRBV19 and TRBJ2-1 gives the whole variable domain DGGITQSPKYLFRKEGQNVTLSCEQNLNHDAMYWYRQDPGQGLRLIYYSQIVNDFQKGDIAEGYSVSREKKESFPLTVTSAQKNPTAFYLCASSIGTSGDNEQFFGPGTRLTVL.

By frequency in the sample, this clone is medium-sized. The CDR3 bases that were read are TGTGCCAGCAGGGGACAGGGGGCCGCTGAA. Encoded protein: CASRGQGAAE. The entire CDR3 is CASRGQGAAEAFF. The chain links TRBV2 to TRBJ1-1; 12 nucleotides agree with TRBD1. The read ends 3 residues before the CDR3 terminus; that terminus is restored from the germline J gene. The CDR3 totals 13 residues. CDR1 SNHLY and CDR2 FYNNEI come from the germline V gene. J lost 6 bases, V lost 6 bases, and 2 bases had no gene match.

This clone is labeled as medium-sized. The DNA ends 3 residues before the CDR3 does, and the rest of the CDR3 is filled in from the germline J gene. This chain connects TRBV19 to TRBJ2-4, with 9 bases lining up with TRBD1. Germline lookup yields CDR1 LNHDA and CDR2 SQIVND (reference sequence). The CDR3 length is 15 residues. The J segment lost 8 bases and the V segment lost 7 bases, leaving 12 bases of the junction unmatched. This CDR3 is CASTMTGGAADIQYF. The CDR3 bases that were read are TGTGCCAGTACCATGACAGGGGGGGCCGCGGACATT.

This clone showed up just a few times. The CDR3 end falls 3 residues outside the read, so it is completed with the germline J gene. The chain employs TRBV7-2 and TRBJ2-3; D is unclear. V lost 4 bases, J lost 6 bases, and 5 bases lay in between. There are 11 residues in the CDR3. The germline V gene has CDR1 SGHTA and CDR2 FQGNSA. Partial CDR3 DNA: TGTGCCAGCAGCTCTACGGATACG. This codes for CASSSTDT. The whole CDR3 sequence is CASSSTDTQYF.

This clone was counted between two and nine times. Partial CDR3 DNA: TGTGCCAGCTCACTGGGACAGGGGGCTAGCGAG. This sequence encodes CASSLGQGASE. The CDR3 in its entirety is CASSLGQGASEQYF. The rearrangement links TRBV18 to TRBJ2-7; 12 bases fit TRBD1. The CDR3 end falls 3 residues outside the read, so it is completed with the germline J gene. CDR3 size: 14 residues. J gave up 6 bases and V 4 bases, and 4 bases lay outside the gene matches. Per germline, CDR1 KGHSH and CDR2 LQKENI.

This clone is judged medium-sized. The read stops 3 residues short of the end of the CDR3; the missing end is completed from the germline J gene. V usage is TRBV10-1 and J usage is TRBJ2-2; TRBD2 matches 7 bases. The germline CDR1 and CDR2 sequences are WNHNN and SYGVQD (reference sequence). The CDR3 is 16 amino acids. V lost 6 bases and J lost 5; bases outside the gene matches: 12. This chain's CDR3 is CASSRWQGAGTGELFF. The CDR3 bases that were read are TGCGCCAGCAGCCGTTGGCAGGGAGCGGGGACCGGGGAG.